The clone carrying this TCR beta chain is labeled as medium-sized. Its antigen is not identified. Germline loops: CDR1 SNHLY, CDR2 FYNNEI. CDR3 size: 13 residues. Trimming removed 3 bases from V and 3 bases from J; junction bases left unmatched: 2. Systemic immunosuppression or autoimmune disease history was grounds to exclude patients. Libraries were prepared by immunoSEQ multiplex PCR; TCRdb keeps only in-frame clonotypes and omits some of them. The repertoire holds about 75,000 clones, with about 90% as singletons. The data belong to a study of OX40 agonist ivuxolimab in advanced cancers. Study-wide background: Three patients had partial responses: one hepatocellular carcinoma, two cutaneous melanoma.

Study-wide findings and caveats: Clonal expansion was seen in CD4+ and CD8+ blood T cells by week 6 at 0.1 to 3.0 mg/kg. Fewer expanded clones were found on average in CD4+ than in CD8+ T cells.

The clonotype originates from an adult with an advanced solid tumor such as melanoma, head and neck, liver or kidney cancer. V is TRBV2 and J is TRBJ2-7, with TRBD1 matching 7 bases. The input for sequencing was CD4+ or CD8+ T cells sorted from blood, taken in a trial of the OX40 agonist ivuxolimab. CDR3 loop: CASSEDRFYEQYF. CDR3 coding DNA: TGTGCCAGCAGTGAGGACAGGTTCTACGAGCAGTACTTC. Based on the CDR3 plus reference TRBV2 and TRBJ2-7, the full variable domain is EPEVTQTPSHQVTQMGQEVILRCVPISNHLYFYWYRQILGQKVEFLVSFYNNEISEKSEIFDDQFSVERPDGSNFTLKIRSTKLEDSAMYFCASSEDRFYEQYFGPGTRLTVT.